The 14 T cell receptor beta chains listed next were all sequenced from one sample in a study of early T cells in non-severe SARS-CoV-2 infection. MiXCR, applied by TCRdb to the 5' RACE reads, yields one record per CDR3 protein. The repertoire holds roughly 63,000 distinct CDR3 sequences, with around 12% as singletons. The sequencing sample was made of whole blood. These TCRs come from an adult who was a healthcare worker with PCR-confirmed SARS-CoV-2 infection or an uninfected control (not recorded which).

In this sample, this clonotype turned up a few times. The CDR3 DNA follows: TGTGCCAGCAGCCAGGACTACGGCTACGAGCAGTACTTC. Translation gives CASSQDYGYEQYF. The chain combines TRBV3-1 with TRBJ2-7; D may be TRBD2 (6 bases). Between the trimmed V and J ends, which lost 3 bases and 3 bases, there was a span of 9 bases. The length of the CDR3 is 13 residues. Germline loops: CDR1 LGHDT, CDR2 YNNKEL (reference sequence).

This clonotype showed up just a few times. The chain joins TRBV10-3 to TRBJ1-1; unclear D gene. Per germline, CDR1 ENHRY and CDR2 SYGVKD. The CDR3 sequence is 14 residues long. The V gene lost 0 bases and the J gene lost 1 base, with 6 bases spanning the gap. CDR3 in DNA: TGTGCCATCAGTGAGTCGCCCGAGAACACTGAAGCTTTCTTT. This encodes CAISESPENTEAFF.

This clonotype was seen repeatedly, ten times or more. This CDR3 is CASSQRLGAVNEQFF. In nucleotides, the CDR3 is TGTGCCAGCAGCCAAAGACTAGGGGCCGTCAATGAGCAGTTCTTC. This chain links TRBV5-4 with TRBJ2-1; D possibly corresponds to TRBD2 (6 bases). The CDR3 runs 15 residues. The germline V and J ends were trimmed by 4 bases and 6 bases, with 17 bases remaining between them. The germline CDR1 and CDR2 sequences are SGHNT and YYREEE (reference sequence).

This clonotype has just one count. The rearrangement uses TRBV29-1 and TRBJ2-3; 12 bases fit TRBD1. V shed 6 bases, J shed 2 bases, and the junction held 6 bases outside the gene matches. There are 15 residues in the CDR3. Germline loops: CDR1 SQVTM, CDR2 ANQGSEA. For the CDR3, the DNA is TGCAGCGTGCCCGGGACAGGGGGCAACACAGATACGCAGTATTTT. It is translated as CSVPGTGGNTDTQYF.

This chain uses TRBV6-5 with TRBJ2-3, with TRBD1 as a possible D gene (5 bases). V was pared by 6 bases and J by 6 bases, with 25 bases between. This CDR3 is built from 17 residues. Germline values: CDR1 MNHEY, CDR2 SVGAGI. The CDR3 region is CASSLNDRIRTSDTQYF. The CDR3 bases are TGTGCCAGCAGCCTGAACGACAGAATAAGAACGTCGGATACGCAGTATTTT.

The chain employs TRBV7-2 and TRBJ1-2, with 7 bases identical to TRBD1. Losses at the gene ends were 4 bases for V and 3 bases for J; bases not matched to a gene: 5. The CDR3 is 14 amino acids. The germline V gene encodes CDR1 SGHTA and CDR2 FQGNSA. CDR3 coding DNA: TGTGCCAGCAGCTCAGCGGGACAGTACTATGGCTACACCTTC. It encodes CASSSAGQYYGYTF.

This clonotype was picked up a small number of times. The chain recombines TRBV20-1 with TRBJ1-6, with D possibly TRBD1 on 6 matching bases. CDR3 length: 13 residues. V gave up 5 bases and J gave up 6 bases, with 11 bases separating them. Germline V gives CDR1 DFQATT, CDR2 SNEGSKA (reference sequence). The CDR3 region is CSAHRDTNSPLHF. DNA for the CDR3: TGCAGTGCTCACAGGGATACTAATTCACCCCTCCACTTT.

The sample holds many counts of this clonotype. The V and J genes are TRBV7-8 and TRBJ2-1; 11 bases line up with TRBD2. V was clipped by 4 bases and J by 9 bases; unmatched bases: 17. Germline-derived CDR1 and CDR2 are SGHVS and FQNEAQ. This CDR3 has 18 residues. The CDR3 loop is CASSWSQGTSGRRSEQFF. CDR3 in DNA: TGTGCCAGCAGCTGGAGCCAAGGGACTAGCGGTAGAAGGAGTGAGCAGTTCTTC.

This chain links TRBV18 with TRBJ2-5; no clear D. The V gene lost 3 bases and the J gene lost 1 base, with 9 bases spanning the gap. Germline CDR1 and CDR2: KGHSH and LQKENI. The length of the CDR3 is 14 residues. CDR3 amino acids: CASSPGGRQETQYF. The CDR3 nucleotides are TGTGCCAGCTCACCGGGTGGTCGCCAAGAGACCCAGTACTTC.

Within the sample, this clonotype is medium-sized. This chain joins TRBV28 and TRBJ2-7; TRBD2 is a possible D gene (6 bases). The V end lost 5 bases, the J end lost 0 bases, and 23 bases lay between the germline ends. The CDR3 has 18 amino acids. Germline V CDR1 and CDR2: MDHEN, SYDVKM. CDR3 DNA sequence: TGTGCCAGCAGTACTCCCTCAGGATTGGCGGGAAGCTCCTACGAGCAGTACTTC. Translation: CASSTPSGLAGSSYEQYF.

This clonotype has a handful of counts. The chain is built from TRBV10-2 and TRBJ2-3; maybe TRBD2 (5 bases). The germline V and J ends were trimmed by 5 bases and 2 bases, with 14 bases remaining between them. The CDR3 sequence is 15 residues long. The germline CDR1 and CDR2 sequences are WSHSY and SAAADI. CDR3 coding DNA: TGCGCCAGCAGTCTGCTAACGGGATCCACAGATACGCAGTATTTT. Encoded protein: CASSLLTGSTDTQYF.

This clonotype was found a few times. The chain recombines TRBV2 with TRBJ2-7, with 10 bases that match TRBD2. The CDR3 has 15 amino acids. CDR1 is SNHLY and CDR2 is FYNNEI in the germline V gene. V dropped 6 bases and J dropped 2; count of bases not matched to a gene: 7. The CDR3 DNA reads TGTGCCAGCAGCTGGACTAGCGGTATGACCTACGAGCAGTACTTC. Protein: CASSWTSGMTYEQYF.

Ten or more counts support this clonotype. This chain connects TRBV28 to TRBJ2-4; D might be TRBD1 (5 bases). V dropped 8 bases and J dropped 6 bases, with 11 bases sitting between them. CDR3 length equals 12 residues. The germline V gene encodes CDR1 MDHEN and CDR2 SYDVKM. CDR3 coding DNA: TGTGCCAGCCAGGGTCTCGGAAACATTCAGTACTTC. This encodes CASQGLGNIQYF. The variable domain in full, with the rest retrieved from reference TRBV28 and TRBJ2-4, is DVKVTQSSRYLVKRTGEKVFLECVQDMDHENMFWYRQDPGLGLRLIYFSYDVKMKEKGDIPEGYSVSREKKERFSLILESASTNQTSMYLCASQGLGNIQYFGAGTRLSVL.

This clonotype showed up just a few times. The V and J genes are TRBV6-1 and TRBJ1-2; TRBD1 might be the D (5 bases). The CDR3 covers 16 residues. Trimming stripped 6 bases from V and 3 bases from J, with 20 bases between. CDR1 is MNHNS and CDR2 is SASEGT in the germline V gene. CDR3 nucleotides: TGTGCCAGCAGCCCACGTCCGGGTCGAGGGGACTATGGCTACACCTTC. Its protein product is CASSPRPGRGDYGYTF.